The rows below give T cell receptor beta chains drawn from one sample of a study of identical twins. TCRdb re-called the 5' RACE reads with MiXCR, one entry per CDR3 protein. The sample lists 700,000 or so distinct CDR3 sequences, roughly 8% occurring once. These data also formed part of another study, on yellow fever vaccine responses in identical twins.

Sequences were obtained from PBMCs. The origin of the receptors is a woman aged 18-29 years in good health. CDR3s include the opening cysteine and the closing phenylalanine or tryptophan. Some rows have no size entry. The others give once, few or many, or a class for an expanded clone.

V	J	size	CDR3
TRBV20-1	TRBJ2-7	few	CSATPGTGAYEQYF
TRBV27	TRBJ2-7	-	CASSLQIATRDGTYEQYF
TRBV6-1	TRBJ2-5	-	CASNPRNQETQYF
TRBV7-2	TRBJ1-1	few	CASSLVRAEAFF
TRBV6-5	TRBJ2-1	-	CASLSVNEQFF
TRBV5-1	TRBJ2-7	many	CASSLVARDLSYEQYF
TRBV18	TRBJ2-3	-	CASSPIGGAGAKDTQYF
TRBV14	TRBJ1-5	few	CASSPPSRQGAQPQHF
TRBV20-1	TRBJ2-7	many	CSARLLSSSYEQYF
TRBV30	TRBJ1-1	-	CACWTGVTEAFF
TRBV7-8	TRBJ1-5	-	CASSLAEGMRNQPQHF
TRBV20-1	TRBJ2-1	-	CSAKDREYYNEQFF
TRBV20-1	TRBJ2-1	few	CSAKPGPTGDQRFF
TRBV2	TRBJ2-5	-	CASRDTGQETQYF
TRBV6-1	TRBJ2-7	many	CASRSGLSSYEQYF
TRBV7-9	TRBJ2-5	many	CASSLRTGPEETQYF
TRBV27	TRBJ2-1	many	CASSSSTSGSILGYNEQFF
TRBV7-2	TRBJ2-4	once	CASSLGTSLRNIQYF
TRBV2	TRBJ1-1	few	CASSEVRSRRVFNTEAFF
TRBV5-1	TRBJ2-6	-	CASRTTGGSGANVLTF
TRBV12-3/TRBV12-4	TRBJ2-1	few	CASSLRLGGMGNEQFF
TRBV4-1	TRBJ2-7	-	CASSTILGRDYEQYF
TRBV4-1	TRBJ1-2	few	CASSLRTTGSDGNYGYTF
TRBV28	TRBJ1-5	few	CASSLVGIGGSNQPQHF
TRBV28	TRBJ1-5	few	CASSLRGTTFSNQPQHF
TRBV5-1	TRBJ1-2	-	CASSLGQAVPYGYTF
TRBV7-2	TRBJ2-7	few	CASSSGLAGTEQYF
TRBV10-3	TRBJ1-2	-	CAISDSGSLGGYTF
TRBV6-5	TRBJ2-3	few	CASSYTRVPGGADTQYF
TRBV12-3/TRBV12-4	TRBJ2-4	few	CASSDTYRVYENIQYF
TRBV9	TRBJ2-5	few	CASSVDSGTKETQYF
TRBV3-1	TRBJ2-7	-	CASSPARGEQYF
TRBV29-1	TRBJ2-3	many	CSVGRGRGRTDTQYF
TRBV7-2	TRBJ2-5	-	CASSLAGVYQETQYF
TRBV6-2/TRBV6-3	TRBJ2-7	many	CASSYMGWTYEQYF
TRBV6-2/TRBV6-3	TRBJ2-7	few	CASSYGFWNEQYF
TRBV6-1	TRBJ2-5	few	CASHANTWGETQYF
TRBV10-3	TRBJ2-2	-	CAISGDRGTTGELFF
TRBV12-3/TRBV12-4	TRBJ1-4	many	CASSLGSGQTVFF
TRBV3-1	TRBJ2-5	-	CASCQLSLRLAGKVLETQYF
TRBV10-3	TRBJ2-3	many	CAISEAEKTVTLDTQYF
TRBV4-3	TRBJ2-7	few	CASSQGAGVGSYEQYF
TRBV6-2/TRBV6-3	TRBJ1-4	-	CASSPVDSTNEKLFF
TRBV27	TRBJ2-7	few	CASSTRTGPYEQYF
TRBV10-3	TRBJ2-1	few	CAISERVGQGSYNEQFF